This T cell receptor beta chain was observed in a study of blood T cell repertoires in COVID-19. Study information: Spain, Italy and the United States supplied samples that represented acute and convalescent COVID-19. PBMCs, B-cell-depleted T cells, or T cells were the source of the cDNA or gDNA that made up the material.

Original processing notes: Amplification of reference gene primers provided the estimated nucleated cell counts. Here immunoSEQ multiplex PCR was the method, and the copy in TCRdb shows in-frame clones only, minus some. The V and J calls and the clone size are those of that table, but D and trimming were determined from the DNA. The table shows about 70,000 clones, with 86% occurring only once. Germline V CDR1 and CDR2: LGHDT, YNNKEL (reference sequence). V dropped 0 bases and J dropped 0; count of bases not matched to a gene: 4. The CDR3 spans 17 residues. The specimen sequenced was peripheral blood. The V and J genes are TRBV3-1 (or the pseudogene TRBV3-2) and TRBJ2-1, with TRBD2 matching 8 bases. This TCR came from a woman in her sixties or seventies with acute or convalescent COVID-19. CDR3 nucleotide sequence: TGTGCCAGCAGCCAAGAATCGGGGGGGATCTCCTACAATGAGCAGTTCTTC. Protein sequence: CASSQESGGISYNEQFF.